The text below deals with one TCR beta chain. Its antigen is still unknown. Cells were stimulated nonspecifically with anti-CD3/anti-CD28 magnetic beads. Sorting of responding CD4+ T cells relied on upregulated CD40 ligand together with CD69. The data were taken from a study of persistence of HIV-infected CD4 T cells. The libraries were made with immunoSEQ version 4 in survey mode. TCRdb keeps only in-frame clones here, not all; method: immunoSEQ multiplex PCR. This table holds around 45,000 clones, roughly 90% found once. With V trimmed by 6 bases and J by 7 bases, 4 bases remained unmatched. The germline V gene encodes CDR1 LNHDA and CDR2 SQIVND (reference sequence). This CDR3 spans 13 amino acids.

The TCR was taken from an adult man with HIV who was CMV-seropositive. Specimen: CD4+ T cells sorted from PBMCs after approximately 18-hour stimulation, collected from a patient who received antiretroviral therapy. This sequence joins TRBV19 and TRBJ2-4; 9 nucleotides match TRBD1. The CDR3 DNA reads as TGTGCCAGTAGCGGACAGGGGTTGAACATTCAGTACTTC. Translation gives CASSGQGLNIQYF.